These 19 T cell receptor beta chains originate from one sample sequenced in a study of identical twins (dated by TCRdb to 2016 to 2017). The method behind the library was 5' RACE. Sequencing instrument: Illumina HiSeq 2000. TCRdb reprocessing: public reads trimmed at Q25 with fastp, clones called with MiXCR, in-frame beta chains kept. Each CDR3 protein appears once, grouped with its most common genes and DNA. Within this sample are more than 600,000 distinct CDR3 sequences, with 15% to 20% of them counted one time only. The ten largest account for around 13% of the sample. These same data were also listed under a study on T cells expressing NK-cell markers.

Specimen: PBMCs. These receptors were collected from a woman aged 18 to 35 in good health.

This clonotype has only a few counts. The chain uses TRBV15 and TRBJ2-2; D not resolved. This CDR3 region has 13 residues. V shed 4 bases and J shed 8 bases, with 11 bases lying between them. Germline values: CDR1 LNHNV, CDR2 YYDKDF (reference sequence). In nucleotides, the CDR3 is TGTGCCACCAGCACCTACGGACGTGGGGAGCTGTTTTTT. Its protein product is CATSTYGRGELFF.

The table lists this clonotype with a few counts. The genes are TRBV20-1 and TRBJ2-7; no reliable D call. The CDR3 contains 15 residues. Trimming pared 0 bases from V and 0 bases from J, leaving 12 bases between. Germline V lookup: CDR1 DFQATT, CDR2 SNEGSKA (reference sequence). The CDR3 sequence: CSARDGSRLSYEQYF. The CDR3, as DNA: TGCAGTGCTAGAGACGGGTCCCGTCTCTCCTACGAGCAGTACTTC.

The V gene is TRBV20-1, the J gene TRBJ1-1; D is undetermined. The V gene lost 3 bases and the J gene lost 3 bases, with 8 bases spanning the gap. CDR1 and CDR2 (germline): DFQATT, SNEGSKA (reference sequence). CDR3 length: 12 amino acids. As DNA, the CDR3 is TGCAGTGCTAGGTCACCCCACACTGAAGCTTTCTTT. Protein sequence: CSARSPHTEAFF.

The sample holds a few counts of this clonotype. The V gene is TRBV6-2 or TRBV6-3, the J gene TRBJ2-7; D is undetermined. The ends were cut back, 2 bases at V and 3 bases at J, with 8 bases in the middle. The CDR3 has 13 residues. CDR1 and CDR2 (germline): MNHEY, SVGEGT. The CDR3 loop reads CASSYGFSYEQYF. The CDR3 nucleotides read TGTGCCAGCAGTTACGGGTTTAGCTACGAGCAGTACTTC.

A few counts support this clonotype. V is TRBV18 and J is TRBJ1-1; 9 bases are a match to TRBD1. The CDR3 spans 17 residues. V lost 0 bases and J lost 2; bases outside the gene matches: 7. Germline V CDR1 and CDR2: KGHSH, LQKENI. CDR3 protein: CASSPPGQGYINTEAFF. CDR3 DNA: TGTGCCAGCTCACCACCGGGACAGGGCTATATAAACACTGAAGCTTTCTTT.

The chain uses TRBV29-1 and TRBJ2-1; D gene uncertain. Trimming cost V 0 bases and J 12 bases, with 6 bases left between them. This CDR3 is 10 amino acids long. Germline V gene data show CDR1 as SQVTM and CDR2 as ANQGSEA. The DNA of the CDR3 is TGCAGCGTTGAAGAACGTGTGCAGTTCTTC. It is translated as CSVEERVQFF.

This clonotype has only a few counts. This rearrangement joins TRBV4-3 to TRBJ2-7; tentatively, D is TRBD2 (5 bases). V dropped 4 bases and J dropped 3 bases, with 19 bases sitting between them. The V gene's germline CDR1 is LGHNA and CDR2 YSLEER. This CDR3 is 16 amino acids long. The CDR3 protein is CASSLDGGETLYEQYF. Here the CDR3 DNA reads TGCGCCAGCAGCCTAGACGGTGGGGAGACACTCTACGAGCAGTACTTC.

In its sample, this clonotype was seen many times. The V gene is TRBV12-3 or TRBV12-4, the J gene TRBJ1-5; 9 nucleotides align to TRBD1. This CDR3 is built from 16 residues. V trimming: 3 bases; J trimming: 3 bases; junction bases outside the gene matches: 6. DNA of the CDR3: TGTGCCAGCAGTTTCGGGACAGGGTCTTTCAATCAGCCCCAGCATTTT. Protein product: CASSFGTGSFNQPQHF.

V and J are TRBV4-3 and TRBJ2-7; possibly TRBD1 for D (5 bases). The germline gives CDR1 LGHNA, CDR2 YSLEER. This CDR3 is built from 16 residues. V shed 0 bases and J shed 3 bases, with 15 bases lying between them. CDR3 region: CASSQDVWGRVYEQYF. Written as DNA, the CDR3 is TGCGCCAGCAGCCAAGATGTTTGGGGCAGAGTCTACGAGCAGTACTTC.

The V gene is TRBV6-2 or TRBV6-3, the J gene TRBJ2-7; TRBD2 aligns across 9 bases. This CDR3 has 17 residues. Losses at the gene ends were 6 bases for V and 7 bases for J; bases not matched to a gene: 19. Germline V CDR1 and CDR2: MNHEY, SVGEGT. Written as DNA, the CDR3 is TGTGCCAGCAGCACTCACCCGTTCTCGCGGGGGGGCAAAGAGCAGTACTTC. Amino acid sequence: CASSTHPFSRGGKEQYF.

This clonotype was recorded a few times. V usage is TRBV20-1 and J usage is TRBJ2-1; 10 bases map to TRBD2. The CDR3 length is 15 residues. Germline V gene sequence: CDR1 DFQATT, CDR2 SNEGSKA (reference sequence). After removal of 0 bases from V and 8 bases from J, the junction contained 7 bases not matched to a gene. CDR3 DNA: TGCAGTGCTAGAGATACGGCTAGCGGGAGTGATGAGCAGTTCTTC. This encodes CSARDTASGSDEQFF.

The chain recombines TRBV4-1 with TRBJ2-1; 11 nucleotides agree with TRBD2. CDR3 size: 17 residues. With V trimmed by 3 bases and J by 7 bases, 11 bases remained unmatched. Germline CDR1 reads MGHRA; CDR2 reads YSYEKL. DNA for the CDR3: TGCGCCAGCAGCCAGGCTATAGGACTAGCGGGCGATAATGAGCAGTTCTTC. Residues: CASSQAIGLAGDNEQFF.

The chain is built from TRBV20-1 and TRBJ2-5; unclear D gene. From germline, CDR1 is DFQATT and CDR2 SNEGSKA (reference sequence). The CDR3 covers 12 residues. V shed 2 bases and J shed 1 base, with 5 bases lying between them. Here the CDR3 DNA reads TGCAGTGCTAGATCCTTCCAAGAGACCCAGTACTTC. Translating gives CSARSFQETQYF.

V gene TRBV10-1 combines with J gene TRBJ2-2, with D possibly being TRBD1 or TRBD2 (6 bases each). This CDR3 contains 13 residues. The germline CDR1 and CDR2 sequences are WNHNN and SYGVQD (reference sequence). V lost 8 bases and J 6 bases, leaving 13 bases between the germline ends. CDR3 nucleotides: TGCGCCAGCCGTGGGGGGCAGCCCGGGGAGCTGTTTTTT. Amino acid sequence: CASRGGQPGELFF.

V and J are TRBV11-2 and TRBJ2-3, with 13 bases identical to TRBD2. The trim removed 4 bases at V and 7 bases at J, leaving 14 bases unmatched. The CDR3 is 18 residues long. In germline, CDR1 is SGHAT, CDR2 FQNNGV. CDR3 sequence: CASSSNHWTSGRGNTQYF. The CDR3 coding sequence is TGTGCCAGCAGCTCAAATCACTGGACTAGCGGGAGAGGAAATACGCAGTATTTT.

In its sample, this clonotype was seen a few times. J is TRBJ2-5 and V is TRBV28; 15 nucleotides match TRBD2. The CDR3 consists of 14 residues. Germline CDR1 reads MDHEN; CDR2 reads SYDVKM. The junction had 1 base not matched to a gene; V was cut back by 5 bases and J by 6 bases. The CDR3 protein is CASSGTSGRKTQYF. The CDR3 DNA reads as TGTGCCAGCAGTGGGACTAGCGGGAGGAAGACCCAGTACTTC. The full variable domain, in which reference TRBV28 and TRBJ2-5 provide the parts outside the CDR3, is DVKVTQSSRYLVKRTGEKVFLECVQDMDHENMFWYRQDPGLGLRLIYFSYDVKMKEKGDIPEGYSVSREKKERFSLILESASTNQTSMYLCASSGTSGRKTQYFGPGTRLLVL.

This chain links TRBV24-1 with TRBJ1-2; D uncertain. The CDR3 sequence is 15 residues long. Trimming pared 3 bases from V and 0 bases from J, leaving 10 bases between. Germline loops: CDR1 KGHDR, CDR2 SFDVKD. The CDR3 here is CATSDPWRTNYGYTF. The CDR3 coding sequence is TGTGCCACCAGTGATCCGTGGAGGACTAACTATGGCTACACCTTC.

This clonotype was detected only a few times. The chain's CDR3 is CSARDEGTVFLYGYTF. The DNA of the CDR3 is TGCAGTGCTAGAGATGAAGGGACGGTGTTCCTCTATGGCTACACCTTC. The chain carries TRBV20-1 and TRBJ1-2; TRBD1 might be the D (5 bases). The CDR3 covers 16 residues. The germline V gene has CDR1 DFQATT and CDR2 SNEGSKA (reference sequence). Trimming stripped 0 bases from V and 4 bases from J, with 18 bases between.

The J gene is TRBJ1-1, the V gene TRBV11-2; D uncertain. There are 14 residues in the CDR3. V was cut by 1 base and J by 5 bases, with 11 bases left in between. Germline V lookup: CDR1 SGHAT, CDR2 FQNNGV. Written as DNA, the CDR3 is TGTGCCAGCAGCTTAGGACCTGCGGTGACTGAAGCTTTCTTT. This translates into CASSLGPAVTEAFF.